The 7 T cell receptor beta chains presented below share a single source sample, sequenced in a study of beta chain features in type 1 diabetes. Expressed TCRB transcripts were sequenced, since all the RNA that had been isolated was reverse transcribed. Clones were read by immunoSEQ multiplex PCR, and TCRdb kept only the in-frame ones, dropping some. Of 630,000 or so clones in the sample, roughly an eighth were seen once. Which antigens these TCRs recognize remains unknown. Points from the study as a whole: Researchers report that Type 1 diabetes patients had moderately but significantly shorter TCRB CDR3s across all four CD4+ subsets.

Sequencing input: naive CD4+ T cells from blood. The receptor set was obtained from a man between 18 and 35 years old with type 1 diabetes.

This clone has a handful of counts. DNA of the CDR3: TGTGCCAGCAGTTTAGGACTAGCGGGACCCTACGAGCAGTACTTC. It specifies CASSLGLAGPYEQYF. The chain links TRBV28 to TRBJ2-7; 12 bases align to TRBD2. This CDR3 is built from 15 residues. With V trimmed by 2 bases and J by 2 bases, 1 base remained unmatched. The germline gives CDR1 MDHEN, CDR2 SYDVKM.

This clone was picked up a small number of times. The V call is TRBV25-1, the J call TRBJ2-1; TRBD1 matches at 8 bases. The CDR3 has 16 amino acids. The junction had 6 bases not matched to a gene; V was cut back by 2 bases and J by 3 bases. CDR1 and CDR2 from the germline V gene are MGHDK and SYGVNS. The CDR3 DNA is TGTGCCAGCAGTGAACAGACAGGGGCAAGCTACAATGAGCAGTTCTTC. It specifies CASSEQTGASYNEQFF.

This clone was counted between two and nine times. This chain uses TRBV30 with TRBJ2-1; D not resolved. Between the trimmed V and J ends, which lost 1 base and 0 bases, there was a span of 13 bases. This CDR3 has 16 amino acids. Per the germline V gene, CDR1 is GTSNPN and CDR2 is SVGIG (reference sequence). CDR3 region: CAWSGRHQLSYNEQFF. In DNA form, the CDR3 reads TGTGCCTGGAGTGGAAGACACCAGCTCTCCTACAATGAGCAGTTCTTC.

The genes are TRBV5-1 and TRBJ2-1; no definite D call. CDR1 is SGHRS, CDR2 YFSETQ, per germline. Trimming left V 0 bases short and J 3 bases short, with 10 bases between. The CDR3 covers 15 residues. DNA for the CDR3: TGCGCCAGCAGCTTGGCGGCCAACAGCTACAATGAGCAGTTCTTC. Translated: CASSLAANSYNEQFF. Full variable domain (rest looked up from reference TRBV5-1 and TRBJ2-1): KAGVTQTPRYLIKTRGQQVTLSCSPISGHRSVSWYQQTPGQGLQFLFEYFSETQRNKGNFPGRFSGRQFSNSRSEMNVSTLELGDSALYLCASSLAANSYNEQFFGPGTRLTVL.

The CDR3 region is CASRGGVTPLHF. The CDR3 region has the DNA TGTGCCAGCAGGGGCGGGGTAACACCCCTCCACTTT. The V and J genes are TRBV2 and TRBJ1-6; the D is unclear. Trimming cost V 6 bases and J 11 bases, with 11 bases left between them. Germline V gives CDR1 SNHLY, CDR2 FYNNEI. This CDR3 contains 12 residues.

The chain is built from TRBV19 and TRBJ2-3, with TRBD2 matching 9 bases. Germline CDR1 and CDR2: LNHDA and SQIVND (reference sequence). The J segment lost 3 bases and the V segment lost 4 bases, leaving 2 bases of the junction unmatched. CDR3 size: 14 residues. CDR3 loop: CASSSGRGTDTQYF. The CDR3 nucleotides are TGTGCCAGTAGTAGCGGGAGGGGGACAGATACGCAGTATTTT.

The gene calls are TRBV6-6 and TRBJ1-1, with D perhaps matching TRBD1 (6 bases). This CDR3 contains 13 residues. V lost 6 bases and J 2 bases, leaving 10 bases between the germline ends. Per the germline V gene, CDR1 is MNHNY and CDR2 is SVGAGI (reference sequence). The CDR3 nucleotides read TGTGCCAGCAGGAAACAGGGAAACACTGAAGCTTTCTTT. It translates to CASRKQGNTEAFF.